A single count supports the clone carrying this TCR beta chain. Its specificity is unknown. For the second PCR, which ran for about 6 to 11 cycles, a sample-barcoded 5' primer and a J-beta primer mix were used. Each of the cDNA molecules was tagged by a template-switch adaptor with 12 random nucleotides. MiXCR, applied by TCRdb to the 5' RACE reads, yields one record per CDR3 protein. The sample shows 1.5 million to 2 million distinct CDR3 sequences, about 31% of them seen only once. This specimen comes from a study of blood T cells in healthy people across ages. Whole-study findings and limits: Observed TCR beta diversity showed a strong correlation with the percentage of naive T cells as measured by flow cytometry.

The length of the CDR3 is 15 residues. Per the germline V gene, CDR1 is SGHRS and CDR2 is YFSETQ. The V gene lost 3 bases and the J gene lost 1 base, with 10 bases spanning the gap. The sequence was collected from a woman aged 25 to 45 in good health. The chain couples TRBV5-1 to TRBJ2-2, with D possibly matching TRBD1 (5 bases). The sequenced material came from blood. The CDR3 DNA follows: TGCGCCAGCAGCTCCAGGGTGGTGAACACCGGGGAGCTGTTTTTT. Translating gives CASSSRVVNTGELFF. Combining the CDR3 with reference TRBV5-1 and TRBJ2-2 gives the whole variable domain KAGVTQTPRYLIKTRGQQVTLSCSPISGHRSVSWYQQTPGQGLQFLFEYFSETQRNKGNFPGRFSGRQFSNSRSEMNVSTLELGDSALYLCASSSRVVNTGELFFGEGSRLTVL.